The clone carrying this TCR beta chain was found many times. The sample is drawn from a study of early T cells in non-severe SARS-CoV-2 infection. Looked up from germline, CDR1 is SGHVS and CDR2 is FNYEAQ. This CDR3 spans 15 amino acids. Losses at the gene ends were 4 bases for V and 6 bases for J; bases not matched to a gene: 7. TCRdb reprocessed the 5' RACE reads with MiXCR, giving one entry per CDR3 protein. The sample contains about 47,000 distinct CDR3 sequences, approximately 11% of which appear only once. This sequence was found in an adult who was a healthcare worker with PCR-confirmed SARS-CoV-2 infection or an uninfected control (not recorded which). V and J are TRBV7-6 and TRBJ2-1; 9 bases fit TRBD2. Sequenced input: whole blood. DNA for the CDR3: TGTGCCAGCAGCTCATCAGGACTAGCGCCCAATGAGCAGTTCTTC. Amino acid sequence: CASSSSGLAPNEQFF.